These 20 T cell receptor beta chains were sequenced from one sample in a study of blood T cells in healthy people across ages. The use of a sample-barcoded 5' primer and a J-beta primer mix characterized a second PCR of roughly 6 to 11 cycles. Each CDR3 protein is one row after TCRdb ran MiXCR on the 5' RACE reads. This table holds around 1.1 million distinct CDR3 sequences, around two fifths found once. Sequences were obtained from blood. The origin of the receptors is a man younger than 30 in good health.

The V and J genes are TRBV12-3 or TRBV12-4 and TRBJ1-1; 7 positions agree with TRBD1. The ends lost 5 bases at V and 11 bases at J; junction bases unmatched: 11. There are 13 residues in the CDR3. Written as DNA, the CDR3 is TGTGCCAGCAGTGCATTGACAGGGTCGGATGCTTTCTTT. Its protein is CASSALTGSDAFF.

This clonotype was seen at least ten times. The gene calls are TRBV10-3 and TRBJ2-1; D is undetermined. Germline V gene data show CDR1 as ENHRY and CDR2 as SYGVKD. Trimming stripped 2 bases from V and 9 bases from J, with 2 bases between. This CDR3 region has 10 residues. CDR3: CAISEIEQFF. CDR3 DNA: TGTGCCATCAGTGAGATTGAGCAGTTCTTC.

The genes are TRBV2 and TRBJ1-1; D is ambiguous. There are 11 residues in the CDR3. Germline loops: CDR1 SNHLY, CDR2 FYNNEI. V was pared by 2 bases and J by 9 bases, with 7 bases between. As DNA, the CDR3 is TGTGCCAGCAGTGAAAGGCGGAAAGCTTTCTTT. Protein product: CASSERRKAFF.

The chain is built from TRBV20-1 and TRBJ2-5; TRBD2 aligns across 7 bases. This CDR3 contains 15 residues. Germline-derived CDR1 and CDR2 are DFQATT and SNEGSKA (reference sequence). J was trimmed by 2 bases and V by 6 bases; bases with no gene match: 12. CDR3 sequence: CSARMGGSRQETQYF. CDR3 in DNA: TGCAGTGCCAGAATGGGGGGGTCGAGGCAAGAGACCCAGTACTTC.

This clonotype appeared a few times. The chain has TRBV7-2 and TRBJ1-2; D is unresolved. In germline, CDR1 is SGHTA, CDR2 FQGNSA. The CDR3 runs 13 residues. The V end lost 5 bases, the J end lost 8 bases, and 15 bases lay between the germline ends. The chain's CDR3 is CASSLNLVGGYTF. CDR3 DNA sequence: TGTGCCAGCAGCCTTAACTTAGTGGGAGGCTACACCTTC.

This clonotype was observed a few times. This chain connects TRBV20-1 to TRBJ2-3, with 13 bases matching TRBD2. Germline-derived CDR1 and CDR2 are DFQATT and SNEGSKA (reference sequence). J lost 6 bases, V lost 4 bases, and 4 bases had no gene match. The CDR3 sequence is 14 residues long. The CDR3 sequence: CSAKGLAGSDTQYF. CDR3 nucleotide sequence: TGCAGTGCTAAGGGACTAGCGGGGTCGGATACGCAGTATTTT.

The chain joins TRBV4-1 to TRBJ1-1; perhaps TRBD1 as D (5 bases). Germline lookup yields CDR1 MGHRA and CDR2 YSYEKL. This CDR3 contains 15 residues. V gave up 0 bases and J gave up 5 bases, with 13 bases separating them. CDR3 coding DNA: TGCGCCAGCAGCCAAGAAGTTGGGACGGGGACTGAAGCTTTCTTT. Protein: CASSQEVGTGTEAFF.

This clonotype appeared a few times. CDR3 amino acids: CASSLGGSGGSYNEQFF. The CDR3 coding sequence is TGCGCCAGCAGCTTGGGGGGTAGCGGGGGTTCATACAATGAGCAGTTCTTC. The V call is TRBV5-1, the J call TRBJ2-1; 9 bases are a match to TRBD2. This CDR3 has 17 residues. Per germline, CDR1 SGHRS and CDR2 YFSETQ. Trimming took 0 bases from V and 4 from J; bases not matched to a gene: 8.

The chain carries TRBV12-3 or TRBV12-4 and TRBJ2-3; weak D call: TRBD2 (5 bases). The CDR3 is 15 residues long. V was clipped by 6 bases and J by 4 bases, with 17 bases between them. The CDR3 coding sequence is TGTGCCAGCAGGGGGTCTTCGGGGAGAGCAGATACGCAGTATTTT. Translated, it gives CASRGSSGRADTQYF.

This clonotype appeared many times. The chain employs TRBV4-3 and TRBJ2-1; no reliable D call. The V and J ends lost 0 bases and 11 bases respectively, with 11 bases between them. The CDR3 has 13 residues. Germline V gene lookup returns CDR1 LGHNA and CDR2 YSLEER. The CDR3 spells CASSQDRGRKQFF. CDR3 nucleotides: TGCGCCAGCAGCCAAGACCGTGGAAGGAAGCAGTTCTTC.

CDR3 coding DNA: TGTGCCACCCATCGAGGGGGGGCAGATACGCAGTATTTT. Translating gives CATHRGGADTQYF. The V gene is TRBV6-5, the J gene TRBJ2-3, with TRBD2 as a possible D gene (7 bases). V was pared by 10 bases and J by 4 bases, with 15 bases between. Germline V gene sequence: CDR1 MNHEY, CDR2 SVGAGI. CDR3 length: 13 residues.

This clonotype was detected many times. The V and J genes are TRBV6-2 or TRBV6-3 and TRBJ2-1; TRBD2 aligns across 9 bases. V was pared by 4 bases and J by 3 bases, with 10 bases of the junction left unmatched. The germline V gene has CDR1 MNHEY and CDR2 SVGEGT. CDR3 length equals 17 residues. CDR3 DNA: TGTGCCAGCAGTTCCCTTTCATCTAGCGGGGTCTACAATGAGCAGTTCTTC. Its translation is CASSSLSSSGVYNEQFF.

This chain links TRBV7-9 with TRBJ2-1; TRBD2 matches at 10 bases. The CDR3 covers 17 residues. J lost 3 bases, V lost 4 bases, and 9 bases had no gene match. From germline, CDR1 is SEHNR and CDR2 FQNEAQ (reference sequence). The CDR3 loop reads CASSSLRRTSGYNEQFF. The CDR3 region has the DNA TGTGCCAGCAGCTCCCTCCGGCGGACTAGCGGCTACAATGAGCAGTTCTTC.

CDR3 loop: CASSLVVNNYGYTF. The CDR3 bases are TGTGCCAGCAGCTTGGTAGTGAATAACTATGGCTACACCTTC. V gene TRBV7-2 combines with J gene TRBJ1-2; D is uncertain. The V and J ends lost 3 bases and 1 base respectively, with 9 bases between them. This CDR3 comprises 14 residues. Per the germline V gene, CDR1 is SGHTA and CDR2 is FQGNSA.

This chain connects TRBV14 to TRBJ2-3, with a weak D call TRBD2 (6 bases). Germline V gene sequence: CDR1 SGHDN, CDR2 FVKESK. V gave up 4 bases and J gave up 3 bases, with 14 bases separating them. The CDR3 length is 15 residues. The CDR3 DNA follows: TGTGCCAGCAGCCCTATAGGAGGGAGGACAGATACGCAGTATTTT. As protein: CASSPIGGRTDTQYF.

In its sample, this clonotype was seen a few times. The chain recombines TRBV4-2 with TRBJ1-6; maybe TRBD1 (5 bases). V lost 1 base to trimming and J lost 6 bases, with 10 bases between them. The CDR3 is made up of 15 amino acids. Germline V gives CDR1 LGHNA, CDR2 YNFKEQ. CDR3 DNA: TGTGCCAGCAGCCAAGCAGGGCCTCTTAATTCACCCCTCCACTTT. Translation gives CASSQAGPLNSPLHF.

This clonotype was detected ten times or more. The rearrangement uses TRBV12-3 or TRBV12-4 and TRBJ1-2, with D possibly being TRBD1 (5 bases). The ends were cut back, 7 bases at V and 0 bases at J, with 9 bases in the middle. CDR3 length equals 13 residues. CDR3 coding DNA: TGTGCCAGCACCCCGACAGCTAACTATGGCTACACCTTC. Translated, it gives CASTPTANYGYTF.

The chain joins TRBV20-1 to TRBJ1-1, with D maybe TRBD1 (5 bases). The CDR3 extends over 13 amino acids. CDR1 DFQATT and CDR2 SNEGSKA come from the germline V gene (reference sequence). V was shortened by 6 bases and J by 2 bases, with 13 bases between the two germline ends. In DNA, the CDR3 is TGCAGTGCAGAACGAGACAGCAACACTGAAGCTTTCTTT. Protein sequence: CSAERDSNTEAFF.

The chain joins TRBV20-1 to TRBJ2-4; 12 bases align to TRBD2. There are 22 residues in the CDR3. V was clipped by 0 bases and J by 2 bases; unmatched bases: 20. CDR1 is DFQATT and CDR2 is SNEGSKA in the germline V gene (reference sequence). The DNA of the CDR3 is TGCAGTGCTAGAGATAACTTGGCGACCGGACTAGCGGGGCGGGGTTCCAAAAACATTCAGTACTTC. As protein: CSARDNLATGLAGRGSKNIQYF.

This chain uses TRBV20-1 with TRBJ1-1; D possibly corresponds to TRBD1 (5 bases). V lost 0 bases and J 11 bases, leaving 13 bases between the germline ends. Germline values: CDR1 DFQATT, CDR2 SNEGSKA (reference sequence). The CDR3 spans 12 residues. As DNA, the CDR3 is TGCAGTGCTAGAGAAAAGGGACCTGCGGCTTTCTTT. Its translation is CSAREKGPAAFF.